One sample yielded the 27 T cell receptor beta chains listed below, sequenced in a study of molecular identifiers for immune sequencing clone quantification. TCRdb redid the calling of the PCR reads with MiXCR, one entry per CDR3 protein. The sample holds just under 650,000 distinct CDR3 sequences, less than 20% seen once. Sample: naive CD8+ T cells from blood, with Jurkat cell RNA spiked in. Described subset: FACS-sorted CD8+CD4-CCR7+CD45RA+ naive T cells. The receptors shown here come from a human donor in good health. Some libraries in this study had Jurkat cell RNA spiked in.

This clonotype came up a few times. J is TRBJ2-7 and V is TRBV11-2; D ambiguous. The CDR3 is 14 amino acids. V was shortened by 1 base and J by 4 bases, with 11 bases between the two germline ends. Germline lookup yields CDR1 SGHAT and CDR2 FQNNGV. The CDR3 sequence is CASSLVYSKYEQYF. The CDR3 nucleotides are TGTGCCAGCAGCTTAGTATACTCAAAATACGAGCAGTACTTC.

This clonotype showed up many times. The gene calls are TRBV10-3 and TRBJ1-1; TRBD1 agrees at 9 bases. The germline CDR1 and CDR2 sequences are ENHRY and SYGVKD. The junction had 5 bases not matched to a gene; V was cut back by 4 bases and J by 2 bases. The length of the CDR3 is 15 residues. The CDR3 DNA reads as TGTGCCATCAGTGGGTCGGGACAGGGCAACACTGAAGCTTTCTTT. The encoded protein is CAISGSGQGNTEAFF.

The table lists this clonotype with many counts. This chain joins TRBV6-1 and TRBJ1-1, with 7 bases matching TRBD1. Germline V lookup: CDR1 MNHNS, CDR2 SASEGT. CDR3 size: 13 residues. J gave up 8 bases and V 3 bases, and 6 bases lay outside the gene matches. CDR3 sequence: CASSETGSFEAFF. In DNA, the CDR3 is TGTGCCAGCAGTGAGACAGGGAGCTTCGAAGCTTTCTTT.

There are many counts of this clonotype. The chain joins TRBV5-4 to TRBJ2-5, with D possibly being TRBD2 (6 bases). Germline V gene data show CDR1 as SGHNT and CDR2 as YYREEE (reference sequence). The CDR3 has 16 amino acids. The V end lost 4 bases, the J end lost 5 bases, and 21 bases lay between the germline ends. The chain's CDR3 is CASSIQGTGVWETQYF. The DNA of the CDR3 is TGTGCCAGCAGCATCCAGGGAACGGGAGTATGGGAGACCCAGTACTTC.

This clonotype has at least ten counts. The genes are TRBV5-4 and TRBJ2-7; 12 bases agree with TRBD1. The V gene's germline CDR1 is SGHNT and CDR2 YYREEE (reference sequence). Trimming removed 3 bases from V and 5 bases from J; junction bases left unmatched: 3. This CDR3 has 14 amino acids. Here the CDR3 reads CASSWGTGGDEQYF. DNA for the CDR3: TGTGCCAGCAGCTGGGGGACAGGGGGCGACGAGCAGTACTTC.

Worth noting for this clonotype: The junction shows a germline mismatch at one end, possibly a read error. V and J are TRBV7-9 and TRBJ2-1; 8 nucleotides line up with TRBD1. The germline CDR1 and CDR2 sequences are SEHNR and FQNEAQ (reference sequence). The CDR3 consists of 15 residues. The CDR3: CASSLVQGDHNERFF. DNA of the CDR3: TGTGCCAGCAGCTTAGTACAGGGGGACCACAATGAGCGGTTCTTC.

This chain joins TRBV28 and TRBJ2-1; possible D gene TRBD2, 6 bases. Trimming stripped 3 bases from V and 5 bases from J, with 11 bases between. Germline CDR1 reads MDHEN; CDR2 reads SYDVKM. The CDR3 spans 14 residues. The CDR3 nucleotides read TGTGCCAGCAGTTTGGTAGCGGTTGACAATGAGCAGTTCTTC. Its protein is CASSLVAVDNEQFF.

The chain uses TRBV27 and TRBJ2-7; the D gene is possibly TRBD2 (6 bases). The V gene lost 2 bases and the J gene lost 4 bases, with 15 bases spanning the gap. Germline V gene sequence: CDR1 MNHEY, CDR2 SMNVEV (reference sequence). CDR3 length: 15 amino acids. The CDR3 DNA is TGTGCCAGCAGTTTAGCCGGGGCTAGCGTTTACGAGCAGTACTTC. It specifies CASSLAGASVYEQYF.

About this clonotype: The junction and the germline gene differ at one end; a read error may be behind it. The rearrangement links TRBV3-1 to TRBJ1-5; TRBD1 might be the D (6 bases). CDR1 is LGHDT, CDR2 YNNKEL, per germline (reference sequence). The CDR3 is 16 amino acids. CDR3 sequence: CASSHGRGAYNQPRHF. DNA of the CDR3: TGTGCCAGCAGCCACGGAAGGGGGGCCTACAATCAGCCCCGGCATTTT.

Ten or more counts support this clonotype. CDR3 coding DNA: TGTGCCAGCAGGGGCGAGGGGAACATTCAGTACTTC. This codes for CASRGEGNIQYF. The V gene is TRBV7-9, the J gene TRBJ2-4; D is possibly TRBD1 or TRBD2 (5 bases each). Trimming took 6 bases from V and 7 from J, leaving 10 bases between them. CDR3 length: 12 amino acids. Germline-derived CDR1 and CDR2 are SEHNR and FQNEAQ (reference sequence).

This clonotype was seen ten or more times. The chain uses TRBV4-3 and TRBJ2-2; no firm D call. Trimming shortened V by 4 bases and J by 7 bases, and 7 bases separated the two germline ends. There are 12 residues in the CDR3. Germline values: CDR1 LGHNA, CDR2 YSLEER. The chain's CDR3 is CASSRPGGELFF. CDR3 DNA: TGCGCCAGCAGCCGACCCGGCGGGGAGCTGTTTTTT.

This clonotype has just a few counts. A read error may be the cause here, since a much bigger clone is one base away. The genes are TRBV7-9 and TRBJ1-1, with TRBD1 matching 9 bases. The CDR3 contains 14 residues. Germline CDR1 is SEHNR and CDR2 is FQNEAQ (reference sequence). CDR3 DNA: TGTGCCAGCAGCCCTAGGGACAGGGATACTGGAGCTTTCTTT. Amino acids: CASSPRDRDTGAFF.

The sample holds many counts of this clonotype. The chain uses TRBV11-2 and TRBJ2-1, with a possible D match to TRBD2 (5 bases). Deletions cut 2 bases from V and 9 bases from J, with 8 bases between. From germline, CDR1 is SGHAT and CDR2 FQNNGV. The CDR3 length is 12 residues. This CDR3 reads CASSLREIEQFF. The CDR3 bases are TGTGCCAGCAGCTTAAGGGAGATTGAGCAGTTCTTC.

This clonotype occurred a few times. A much larger clonotype is one base distant, so this may be a read error. The rearrangement joins TRBV5-6 to TRBJ1-1, with TRBD1 identical over 9 bases. Germline values: CDR1 SGHDT, CDR2 YYEEEE. CDR3 size: 13 residues. V trimming: 4 bases; J trimming: 9 bases; junction bases outside the gene matches: 7. The CDR3 protein is CASSIGTGPKAFF. The CDR3 bases are TGTGCCAGCAGCATTGGGACAGGGCCTAAAGCTTTCTTT.

This clonotype was seen repeatedly, ten times or more. This chain uses TRBV30 with TRBJ1-6; no reliable D call. Germline V gene lookup returns CDR1 GTSNPN and CDR2 SVGIG (reference sequence). CDR3 length: 14 residues. Trimming removed 7 bases from V and 5 bases from J, with 15 bases in between. CDR3 loop: CASQPYRDNSPLHF. The CDR3 DNA is TGTGCCTCACAGCCTTATCGAGATAATTCACCCCTCCACTTT.

This clonotype was found many times. This rearrangement joins TRBV5-1 to TRBJ2-7; perhaps D is TRBD1 or TRBD2 (6 bases each). V lost 2 bases and J lost 6, with 12 bases in between. The CDR3 is 13 amino acids. Germline CDR1 and CDR2: SGHRS and YFSETQ. CDR3 sequence reads: CASSFQRGVEQYF. CDR3 bases: TGCGCCAGCAGCTTTCAAAGGGGGGTCGAGCAGTACTTC.

Many counts were recorded for this clonotype. The chain combines TRBV30 with TRBJ2-3, with 8 bases that match TRBD2. This CDR3 is 15 amino acids long. V was pared by 1 base and J by 3 bases, with 6 bases of the junction left unmatched. Germline loops: CDR1 GTSNPN, CDR2 SVGIG (reference sequence). The CDR3 here is CAWSGSGGGTDTQYF. The CDR3 bases are TGTGCCTGGAGTGGGAGCGGCGGGGGGACAGATACGCAGTATTTT.

This clonotype was picked up many times. The chain couples TRBV21-1 to TRBJ1-5; TRBD1 is the table's D call, not checked against the DNA. TRBV21-1 is annotated as a pseudogene. The CDR3 is 14 residues long. In DNA form, the CDR3 reads TGTGCCAGCATGTGGGGCGGGAGCAATCAGCCCCAGCATTTT. Translating gives CASMWGGSNQPQHF.

The table lists this clonotype with many counts. This rearrangement joins TRBV7-9 to TRBJ2-7; D might be TRBD1 (5 bases). With 3 bases removed from V and 6 bases from J, the gap between germline ends came to 18 bases. CDR1 and CDR2 from the germline V gene are SEHNR and FQNEAQ (reference sequence). This CDR3 spans 15 amino acids. The CDR3 DNA reads TGTGCCAGCAGCTTGACAACAGGTCCGTCCGGCGAGCAGTACTTC. Translation: CASSLTTGPSGEQYF. The full variable domain, in which reference TRBV7-9 and TRBJ2-7 provide the parts outside the CDR3, is DTGVSQNPRHKITKRGQNVTFRCDPISEHNRLYWYRQTLGQGPEFLTYFQNEAQLEKSRLLSDRFSAERPKGSFSTLEIQRTEQGDSAMYLCASSLTTGPSGEQYFGPGTRLTVT.

As for this clonotype: A much larger clonotype is one base distant, so this may be a read error. The chain links TRBV29-1 to TRBJ1-4, with D possibly TRBD1 on 6 matching bases. V was shortened by 6 bases and J by 7 bases, with 12 bases between the two germline ends. Germline CDR1 is SQVTM and CDR2 is ANQGSEA. This CDR3 has 12 residues. CDR3 nucleotide sequence: TGCAGCGTATCCAGGGGTACTGAAAAACTGTTTTTT. It is translated as CSVSRGTEKLFF.

Comment on this clonotype: A much larger clone differs from this one at a single base, so this may be a read error. This chain connects TRBV12-3 or TRBV12-4 to TRBJ2-3, with 8 bases matching TRBD2. The CDR3 consists of 15 residues. The J segment lost 4 bases and the V segment lost 4 bases, leaving 7 bases of the junction unmatched. CDR3 nucleotides: TGTGCCAGCAGTTATACGGCGGGGGGCGCAGATACGCAGTATTTT. Its translation: CASSYTAGGADTQYF.

This clonotype has more than one count but fewer than ten. V gene TRBV25-1 combines with J gene TRBJ2-1; D is uncertain. Trimming removed 6 bases from V and 8 bases from J, with 8 bases in between. CDR3 length: 11 amino acids. The germline V gene encodes CDR1 MGHDK and CDR2 SYGVNS. The CDR3 loop is CASRSGYEQFF. CDR3 coding DNA: TGTGCCAGCAGAAGTGGTTATGAGCAGTTCTTC.

This clonotype was counted ten times or more. The chain combines TRBV30 with TRBJ2-2, with TRBD1 identical over 10 bases. Looked up from germline, CDR1 is GTSNPN and CDR2 is SVGIG (reference sequence). V lost 1 base and J lost 6; bases outside the gene matches: 2. The CDR3 loop spans 14 amino acids. The CDR3 is CAWSAGQGAGELFF. The CDR3 DNA sequence: TGTGCCTGGAGTGCAGGACAGGGGGCCGGGGAGCTGTTTTTT. The full variable domain, rest sourced from reference TRBV30 and TRBJ2-2, is SQTIHQWPATLVQPVGSPLSLECTVEGTSNPNLYWYRQAAGRGLQLLFYSVGIGQISSEVPQNLSASRPQDRQFILSSKKLLLSDSGFYLCAWSAGQGAGELFFGEGSRLTVL.

The sample holds many counts of this clonotype. The rearrangement links TRBV20-1 to TRBJ2-7; D remains ambiguous. The CDR3 is made up of 13 amino acids. Germline V gene sequence: CDR1 DFQATT, CDR2 SNEGSKA (reference sequence). V was shortened by 3 bases and J by 3 bases, with 12 bases between the two germline ends. The CDR3 region is CSARSELFYEQYF. In nucleotides, the CDR3 is TGCAGTGCTAGGTCGGAACTCTTCTACGAGCAGTACTTC.

Regarding this clonotype: Mismatch with germline at one junction end may stem from a read error. The chain has TRBV7-8 and TRBJ1-3; no clear D gene. The CDR3 is made up of 16 amino acids. Germline assignment: CDR1 SGHVS and CDR2 FQNEAQ. CDR3 loop: CAGSLEVVSSGNTIYF. The CDR3 nucleotides are TGTGCCGGCAGCTTAGAAGTAGTCAGCTCTGGAAACACCATATATTTT.

This clonotype was detected a few times. In DNA form, the CDR3 reads TGTGCCAGCAGCCAAGAGGGGCCCTATGGCTACACCTTC. This encodes CASSQEGPYGYTF. The J gene is TRBJ1-2, the V gene TRBV14, with D maybe TRBD1 (5 bases). The germline V gene has CDR1 SGHDN and CDR2 FVKESK. This CDR3 has 13 amino acids. Trimming stripped 0 bases from V and 4 bases from J, with 6 bases between.

The chain uses TRBV6-2 or TRBV6-3 and TRBJ1-5, with a tentative D call TRBD1 (6 bases). The V gene lost 0 bases and the J gene lost 5 bases, with 26 bases spanning the gap. This CDR3 comprises 20 residues. CDR1 and CDR2 from the germline V gene are MNHEY and SVGEGT. For the CDR3, the DNA is TGTGCCAGCAGTTACTCGACTGCACAGGGTCTCGAAAAACTATATCAGCCCCAGCATTTT. Protein: CASSYSTAQGLEKLYQPQHF.